The present entry profiles one TCR beta chain with its context. This sample stems from a study of blood T cell repertoires in COVID-19. Repertoires were generated with immunoSEQ multiplex PCR, while TCRdb's copy carries only in-frame clones and drops some. The sample carries 200,000 to 250,000 clones, around nine tenths recorded once. This CDR3 has 13 amino acids. V was clipped by 0 bases and J by 3 bases, with 9 bases between them. The V gene's germline CDR1 is GTSNPN and CDR2 SVGIG (reference sequence). The sequenced sample was peripheral blood. The J gene is TRBJ2-7, the V gene TRBV30; D call uncertain. The sequence was collected from a young man with active or convalescent COVID-19. DNA of the CDR3: TGTGCCTGGAGTGTGAGGTTCCTCTACGAGCAGTACTTC. It is translated as CAWSVRFLYEQYF. Full variable domain (rest looked up from reference TRBV30 and TRBJ2-7): SQTIHQWPATLVQPVGSPLSLECTVEGTSNPNLYWYRQAAGRGLQLLFYSVGIGQISSEVPQNLSASRPQDRQFILSSKKLLLSDSGFYLCAWSVRFLYEQYFGPGTRLTVT.